This is a list of T cell receptor beta chains from one sample in a study of blood T cell repertoires in COVID-19. TCRdb's table, derived via immunoSEQ multiplex PCR, lists solely in-frame clones and lacks some. Altogether over 150,000 clones are present, 85% to 90% being singletons, with the ten largest covering around 0.63%. Specimen: peripheral blood. These receptors were collected from a man in his sixties with COVID-19, enrolled during active disease. The CDR3 runs from the conserved cysteine through the conserved F or W. Each record gives: clone size, D gene, V gene, J gene, CDR3 DNA, CDR3 protein. The D gene is left open where the match is weak. Clone size is not always given. Where it is, it says once, few, many or a class for expanded clones.

>NA|TRBD1|TRBV5-6|TRBJ1-6
TGTGCCAGCAGCTCCGGACAGGCGAGTACACCCCTCCACTTT
CASSSGQASTPLHF
>once|TRBD1|TRBV19|TRBJ2-1
TGTGCCAGTAGTATTCCCCAGACAGGGGGCAATGAGCAGTTCTTC
CASSIPQTGGNEQFF
>once|NA|TRBV15|TRBJ1-4
TGTGCCACCAGCAGGCGGCAGCCAAATGAAAAACTGTTTTTT
CATSRRQPNEKLFF
>once|NA|TRBV7-9|TRBJ1-1
TGTGCCAGCAGCTTCCCGGTACCGGGGATCACTGAAGCTTTCTTT
CASSFPVPGITEAFF
>NA|NA|TRBV11-2|TRBJ1-3
TGTGCCAGCAGCTTAGAGTCGAGGATAGGAAACACCATATATTTT
CASSLESRIGNTIYF
>NA|NA|TRBV27|TRBJ2-2
TGTGCCAGCAAACTACACCTCACCGGGGAGCTGTTTTTT
CASKLHLTGELFF
>NA|TRBD1|TRBV11-2|TRBJ1-6
TGTGCCAGCAGCGCCGGGGACAGGGTCAATTCACCCCTCCACTTT
CASSAGDRVNSPLHF
>once|NA|TRBV28|TRBJ2-3
TGTGCCAGCGTTCGGCGGTCTAGCACAGATACGCAGTATTTT
CASVRRSSTDTQYF
>NA|NA|TRBV2|TRBJ2-5
TGTGCCAGCAGTCAGGCCTTTGTGGGGCAAGGAGAGACCCAGTACTTC
CASSQAFVGQGETQYF
>NA|NA|TRBV28|TRBJ1-1
TGTGCCAGCAGCCAACTAATGGGGGCGCGGCGGTTTATGGACACTGAAGCTTTCTTT
CASSQLMGARRFMDTEAFF
>NA|TRBD2|TRBV6-2/TRBV6-3|TRBJ2-7
TGTGCCAGCAGTTATGGCCCCCCTGGCGGGGGATACGAGCAGTACTTC
CASSYGPPGGGYEQYF
>NA|NA|TRBV14|TRBJ2-6
TGTGCCAGCAGCATACAAATCTCTGGGGCCAACGTCCTGACTTTC
CASSIQISGANVLTF
>NA|TRBD1|TRBV10-2|TRBJ1-1
TGCGCCAGCATATCTGGGACAGGGGGCTTCGTCACTGAAGCTTTCTTT
CASISGTGGFVTEAFF
>NA|TRBD2|TRBV6-1|TRBJ2-2
TGTGCCAGCAGGGAAGTCGGGAGGTTGGACGGGGAGCTGTTTTTT
CASREVGRLDGELFF
>NA|TRBD1|TRBV24-1|TRBJ2-7
TGTGCCACCAGTGATTTGGAGAGGGGGCGTGAGGACGAGCAGTACTTC
CATSDLERGREDEQYF
>NA|TRBD2|TRBV5-1|TRBJ2-1
TGCGCCAGCAGCTTGGCCGGGACTAGCGGGAGTATGTCCTACAATGAGCAGTTCTTC
CASSLAGTSGSMSYNEQFF
>NA|NA|TRBV7-9|TRBJ2-5
TGTGCCAGCAGCTTAGGGGCTAGCAGATCACTCGAGACCCAGTACTTC
CASSLGASRSLETQYF
>NA|TRBD2|TRBV3-1/TRBV3-2|TRBJ2-1
TGTGCCAGCAGCCAAAAGCGGGGGGTAATGGGGCAGTTCTTC
CASSQKRGVMGQFF
>NA|NA|TRBV19|TRBJ1-2
TGTGCCAGTAGTCACCCACAGGGTACCAACTATGGCTACACCTTC
CASSHPQGTNYGYTF
>NA|TRBD2|TRBV7-2|TRBJ2-1
TGTGCCAGCAGCTTACAGCTAGTAGCGGGGGGTGGCGAGCAGTTCTTC
CASSLQLVAGGGEQFF
>NA|NA|TRBV6-1|TRBJ2-2
TGTGCCAGCAGTGATTTGGGACTGACGAACACCGGGGAGCTGTTTTTT
CASSDLGLTNTGELFF
>NA|NA|TRBV7-2|TRBJ1-1
TGTGCCAGCAGCTTAGGGGCGTCGGCTTTCTTT
CASSLGASAFF
>NA|NA|TRBV12-1|TRBJ2-3
TGTGCCAGCAGCCCTTGGAGACAGGGGTTCACAGATACGCAGTATTTT
CASSPWRQGFTDTQYF
>few|NA|TRBV4-3|TRBJ2-7
TGCGCCAGCAGCCAAGAACAGGGTGAAGAGTACGAGCAGTACTTC
CASSQEQGEEYEQYF
>NA|NA|TRBV4-3|TRBJ1-4
TGCGCCAGCAGCCTATACGCCCTACGGCAGGGCTTCGGTGAAAAACTGTTTTTT
CASSLYALRQGFGEKLFF